This record looks at one TCR beta chain sequence and its context. Trimming cost V 0 bases and J 0 bases, with 18 bases left between them. CDR3 length: 19 residues. The germline V gene has CDR1 SGHAT and CDR2 FQNNGV. The sample belongs to a study of blood T cell repertoires in COVID-19. Looking at the study overall: PBMCs, B-cell-depleted T cells, or T cells provided the cDNA or gDNA that made up the material.

In the original analysis: Counts of nucleated cells, estimated from reference gene primer amplification, were obtained. Profiling relied on immunoSEQ multiplex PCR, and the TCRdb table lists in-frame clones only, not all of them. The DNA gave D and trimming, while V, J and clone size come from that table. Here the sample spans 60,000 to 85,000 clones, 65% to 85% being singletons. The receptor comes from a woman aged 55-69 years with acute or convalescent COVID-19. Sequencing input: peripheral blood. The chain joins TRBV11-2 to TRBJ2-1, with a possible D match to TRBD2 (5 bases). The CDR3 loop is CASSLDRLFGETSYNEQFF. The CDR3 DNA reads as TGTGCCAGCAGCTTAGACCGGCTCTTCGGGGAGACCTCCTACAATGAGCAGTTCTTC.